These 9 T cell receptor beta chains were all obtained from the same sample, sequenced in a study of cytomegalovirus exposure and HLA in healthy donors. In the PCR, 60 Vbeta and 13 Jbeta primers were used. Libraries were prepared by immunoSEQ multiplex PCR; TCRdb keeps only in-frame clonotypes and omits some of them. Of around 70,000 clones listed, less than 70% are singletons. The sequencing sample was made of PBMCs. These receptor sequences come from a man aged 30-40 years in good health and CMV-seronegative.

This chain joins TRBV19 and TRBJ1-4; a possible D gene is TRBD1 (6 bases). Trimming removed 8 bases at V and 7 bases at J, with 17 bases between. The CDR3 extends over 14 amino acids. Per the germline V gene, CDR1 is LNHDA and CDR2 is SQIVND (reference sequence). This CDR3 is CASRTGGFGEKLFF. The CDR3 DNA follows: TGTGCCAGTCGAACGGGGGGCTTTGGTGAAAAACTGTTTTTT. Using reference TRBV19 and TRBJ1-4 for the parts outside the CDR3, the full variable domain is DGGITQSPKYLFRKEGQNVTLSCEQNLNHDAMYWYRQDPGQGLRLIYYSQIVNDFQKGDIAEGYSVSREKKESFPLTVTSAQKNPTAFYLCASRTGGFGEKLFFGSGTQLSVL.

The rearrangement joins TRBV6-5 to TRBJ2-1; 9 nucleotides match TRBD1. Per the germline V gene, CDR1 is MNHEY and CDR2 is SVGAGI. The CDR3 has 14 residues. V shed 5 bases, J shed 4 bases, and the junction held 3 bases outside the gene matches. The CDR3, as DNA: TGTGCCAGCAGTGGGGACAGGGAGTACAATGAGCAGTTCTTC. Its translation is CASSGDREYNEQFF.

CDR3 nucleotides: TGTGCCAGCTCACCACCGGGACAGCGAAGCTACGAGCAGTACTTC. Translated, it gives CASSPPGQRSYEQYF. The J gene is TRBJ2-7, the V gene TRBV18, with 7 bases aligning to TRBD1. This CDR3 has 15 amino acids. Germline assignment: CDR1 KGHSH and CDR2 LQKENI. With V trimmed by 0 bases and J by 3 bases, 5 bases remained unmatched.

This clone has more than one count but fewer than ten. The chain uses TRBV19 and TRBJ1-5, with D perhaps matching TRBD1 (5 bases). The CDR3 consists of 14 residues. From germline, CDR1 is LNHDA and CDR2 SQIVND (reference sequence). The V end was cut by 7 bases, the J end by 5 bases, with 15 bases between. The CDR3 loop reads CASTFREYDQPQHF. In DNA, the CDR3 is TGTGCCAGTACTTTCAGGGAATATGATCAGCCCCAGCATTTT.

CDR3 in DNA: TGCGCCAGCAGCCCCCAGGGCAGCTTAAATCTGAAGAACACTGAAGCTTTCTTT. Translating it yields CASSPQGSLNLKNTEAFF. The genes are TRBV4-1 and TRBJ1-1, with D perhaps matching TRBD1 (5 bases). CDR1 MGHRA and CDR2 YSYEKL come from the germline V gene. Trimming stripped 4 bases from V and 1 base from J, with 22 bases between. The CDR3 runs 18 residues.

V and J are TRBV18 and TRBJ2-5; D possibly corresponds to TRBD1 (6 bases). V was trimmed by 3 bases and J by 3 bases, leaving 11 bases between them. This CDR3 has 14 amino acids. CDR1 KGHSH and CDR2 LQKENI come from the germline V gene. In DNA, the CDR3 is TGTGCCAGCTCACCTCAGGACAGAGAAGAGACCCAGTACTTC. It specifies CASSPQDREETQYF.

The table lists this clone with a few counts. This rearrangement joins TRBV19 to TRBJ1-1, with D uncertain. There are 14 residues in the CDR3. From germline, CDR1 is LNHDA and CDR2 SQIVND (reference sequence). The CDR3 DNA follows: TGTGCATCCGTAAAGAGCTTCAAGAACACTGAAGCTTTCTTT. Protein: CASVKSFKNTEAFF.

The CDR3 loop reads CASSVGESYNEQFF. The DNA for the CDR3 is TGTGCCAGCAGTGTCGGGGAATCCTACAATGAGCAGTTCTTC. This sequence joins TRBV6-5 and TRBJ2-1; a weak D match, TRBD2 (5 bases). The germline V gene encodes CDR1 MNHEY and CDR2 SVGAGI. This CDR3 is 14 amino acids long. With 5 bases removed from V and 1 base from J, the gap between germline ends came to 9 bases.

V and J are TRBV4-2 and TRBJ2-7, with D unclear. This CDR3 has 15 residues. The germline V and J ends were trimmed by 0 bases and 2 bases, with 11 bases remaining between them. The V gene's germline CDR1 is LGHNA and CDR2 YNFKEQ. The chain's CDR3 is CASSQEGASAYEQYF. The CDR3 coding sequence is TGTGCCAGCAGCCAAGAAGGCGCCAGCGCCTACGAGCAGTACTTC.